This is a list of T cell receptor beta chains from one sample in a study of cytomegalovirus exposure and HLA in healthy donors. Sequenced by immunoSEQ multiplex PCR; TCRdb stores in-frame clones only, minus some. The table lists about 200,000 clones. Source material: PBMCs. The receptor source for this set is a woman between 25 and 40 years old in good health and CMV-seropositive. Both conserved end residues are part of each CDR3. Fields, in order: V gene, J gene, D gene, CDR3 protein, CDR3 DNA. D genes are given only for firm matches.

TRBV27	TRBJ2-2	TRBD2	CASSFGLAGATGELFF	TGTGCCAGCAGTTTTGGGCTAGCGGGAGCCACCGGGGAGCTGTTTTTT
TRBV18	TRBJ1-4	TRBD1	CASSEYRDRATEKLFF	TGTGCCAGCTCCGAATACCGGGACAGGGCTACGGAAAAACTGTTTTTT
TRBV2	TRBJ2-5	.	CASSSQRQETQYF	TGTGCCAGCTCCTCCCAGCGGCAAGAGACCCAGTACTTC
TRBV5-1	TRBJ2-3	TRBD2	CASSLPPGLTTDTQYF	TGCGCCAGCAGCTTGCCTCCGGGACTAACCACAGATACGCAGTATTTT
TRBV5-1	TRBJ1-1	TRBD1	CASSWGQENTEAFF	TGCGCCAGCAGCTGGGGACAGGAGAACACTGAAGCTTTCTTT
TRBV27	TRBJ1-2	.	CASSPQDSLSGYTF	TGTGCCAGCAGTCCCCAGGACAGCTTGAGTGGCTACACCTTC
TRBV6-1	TRBJ1-3	TRBD1	CASSGRDRGNGYTIYF	TGTGCCAGCAGTGGACGGGACAGGGGAAATGGATACACCATATATTTT
TRBV12-5	TRBJ1-1	.	CASGLGQAFDTAFF	TGTGCTAGTGGTTTGGGACAGGCTTTTGATACGGCTTTCTTT
TRBV28	TRBJ2-2	.	CASSLVSQGRRTGELFF	TGTGCCAGCAGTTTAGTATCCCAGGGTCGAAGGACCGGGGAGCTGTTTTTT
TRBV5-1	TRBJ1-5	TRBD1	CASSLGQGRQPQHF	TGCGCCAGCAGCTTGGGACAGGGACGCCAGCCCCAGCATTTT
TRBV2	TRBJ2-5	TRBD1	CASSPLTGARETQYF	TGTGCCAGCAGTCCCCTGACAGGGGCGCGAGAGACCCAGTACTTC
TRBV5-1	TRBJ2-7	TRBD2	CASSLDGGGPLEQYF	TGCGCCAGCAGCTTGGACGGCGGGGGACCCCTCGAGCAGTACTTC
TRBV10-3	TRBJ2-5	.	CAISPGLLGGQETQYF	TGTGCCATCAGTCCTGGGCTACTGGGGGGCCAAGAGACCCAGTACTTC
TRBV7-2	TRBJ2-1	.	CASRNRVWDNEQFF	TGTGCCAGCAGGAACAGGGTCTGGGACAATGAGCAGTTCTTC
TRBV6-4	TRBJ1-1	.	CASNSGGMNTEAFF	TGTGCCAGCAATTCTGGCGGCATGAACACTGAAGCTTTCTTT
TRBV27	TRBJ1-5	.	CASSLQGQPQHF	TGTGCCAGCAGTTTGCAGGGACAGCCCCAGCATTTT
TRBV9	TRBJ1-3	.	CASSVSGSSGNTIYF	TGTGCCAGCAGCGTATCCGGTTCCTCTGGAAACACCATATATTTT
TRBV28	TRBJ1-1	.	CASIPSVNTEAFF	TGTGCCAGCATCCCCTCAGTGAACACTGAAGCTTTCTTT
TRBV5-6	TRBJ2-7	TRBD1	CASSAPGQGSSYEQYF	TGTGCCAGCAGCGCCCCGGGACAGGGGAGCTCCTACGAGCAGTACTTC
TRBV27	TRBJ2-7	TRBD2	CASNPSGSFLHEQYF	TGTGCCAGCAACCCTAGCGGGAGCTTCTTGCACGAGCAGTACTTC
TRBV7-9	TRBJ2-5	TRBD2	CASSLVAGAETQYF	TGTGCCAGCAGCTTAGTAGCGGGGGCAGAGACCCAGTACTTC
TRBV5-1	TRBJ1-5	.	CASRGTGDNQPQHF	TGCGCCAGCAGGGGCACGGGGGACAATCAGCCCCAGCATTTT
TRBV10-1	TRBJ2-5	.	CASSESSAQETQYF	TGCGCCAGCAGTGAATCTAGCGCACAAGAGACCCAGTACTTC
TRBV11-2	TRBJ2-7	.	CASSLGTNYEQYF	TGTGCCAGCAGCTTAGGGACAAACTACGAGCAGTACTTC
TRBV29-1	TRBJ1-1	TRBD1	CSSRQGATNTEAFF	TGCAGCTCCAGACAGGGGGCCACGAACACTGAAGCTTTCTTT
TRBV28	TRBJ2-7	.	CASRARESYEQYF	TGTGCCAGCAGGGCTCGGGAGAGTTACGAGCAGTACTTC
TRBV13	TRBJ2-7	TRBD1	CASSTPGQGEQYF	TGTGCCAGCAGCACTCCGGGACAGGGCGAGCAGTACTTC
TRBV7-9	TRBJ2-3	.	CASSLQTLRVTQYF	TGTGCCAGCAGCCTACAAACCCTTCGGGTTACGCAGTATTTT
TRBV11-3	TRBJ1-1	TRBD1	CASSSRQGQAFF	TGTGCCAGCAGCTCCCGACAGGGGCAGGCTTTCTTT
TRBV2	TRBJ1-6	TRBD1	CASGTGDNSPLHF	TGTGCCAGCGGGACAGGCGATAATTCACCCCTCCACTTT
TRBV6-5	TRBJ2-5	TRBD1	CATNQQGAGETQYF	TGTGCCACCAACCAACAGGGGGCTGGGGAGACCCAGTACTTC
TRBV5-1	TRBJ2-7	.	CASSPLGGSYEQYF	TGCGCCAGCAGCCCCCTAGGGGGCTCCTACGAGCAGTACTTC
TRBV18	TRBJ1-6	TRBD1	CASSPGQSNSPLHF	TGTGCCAGCTCACCGGGACAGAGTAATTCACCCCTCCACTTT
TRBV28	TRBJ1-2	TRBD1	CASSPGQGAYGYTF	TGTGCCAGCAGCCCGGGACAGGGGGCCTATGGCTACACCTTC
TRBV27	TRBJ1-5	.	CASSVRGRDTQPQHF	TGTGCCAGCAGCGTCAGGGGTAGGGACACTCAGCCCCAGCATTTT
TRBV28	TRBJ2-7	TRBD2	CASRQFTGTSGTYEQYF	TGTGCCAGCAGACAATTCACCGGGACTAGCGGGACGTACGAGCAGTACTTC
TRBV6-5	TRBJ2-5	.	CASSRGPGGTQYF	TGTGCCAGCAGCCGGGGCCCCGGGGGGACCCAGTACTTC
TRBV18	TRBJ2-7	TRBD1	CASSPTGGYEQYF	TGTGCCAGCTCACCAACAGGGGGCTACGAGCAGTACTTC
TRBV27	TRBJ1-2	.	CASSPGRGLGYTF	TGTGCCAGCAGTCCTGGAAGGGGCTTGGGCTACACCTTC
TRBV6-1	TRBJ2-7	.	CASSAKGPGEQYF	TGTGCCAGCAGTGCCAAGGGGCCGGGCGAGCAGTACTTC